This entry lists 23 T cell receptor beta chains sequenced from one sample in a study of T cell responses to AZD1222 COVID-19 vaccine (TCRdb year 2021). Library creation used the immunoSEQ multiplex PCR assay. TCRdb mirrors the immuneACCESS table, restricted to in-frame sequences. Some clones are absent from its copies; in checked studies, under half trace to an unresolved V gene, and the reason for the others is unknown. Within this sample are some 96,000 clones, with about four fifths of them counted one time only. Jointly, the top ten make up 13% to 15% of the sample. The time point label here, explained by the study, means: about 28 days (+/-7) after the second vaccine dose. The sequencing used peripheral blood, collected 28 days after the second AZD1222 dose. These receptors all stem from an adult who received the AZD1222 COVID-19 vaccine.

The chain links TRBV27 to TRBJ2-5; 7 nucleotides align to TRBD1. V was pared by 1 base and J by 4 bases, with 9 bases of the junction left unmatched. CDR3 size: 16 residues. Germline assignment: CDR1 MNHEY and CDR2 SMNVEV (reference sequence). The CDR3 loop reads CASSLLQGDGSETQYF. The DNA of the CDR3 is TGTGCCAGCAGTTTATTGCAGGGGGACGGTTCAGAGACCCAGTACTTC.

The rearrangement joins TRBV5-6 to TRBJ1-1; D is perhaps TRBD1 (6 bases). V gave up 0 bases and J gave up 6 bases, with 12 bases separating them. The CDR3 length is 14 residues. Germline CDR1 reads SGHDT; CDR2 reads YYEEEE. CDR3 nucleotide sequence: TGTGCCAGCAGCTTGGCCCCAGGGGTCTCTGAAGCTTTCTTT. As protein: CASSLAPGVSEAFF.

The CDR3 spells CASSEGPNTVYEQYF. CDR3 in DNA: TGTGCCAGCAGTGAAGGGCCAAACACCGTCTACGAGCAGTACTTC. The chain links TRBV6-1 to TRBJ2-7; D is ambiguous. Trimming removed 1 base at V and 3 bases at J, with 13 bases between. Germline CDR1 is MNHNS and CDR2 is SASEGT. The CDR3 sequence is 15 residues long.

V usage is TRBV19 and J usage is TRBJ2-5; 8 nucleotides align to TRBD2. CDR3 length: 16 amino acids. V was pared by 4 bases and J by 5 bases, with 12 bases of the junction left unmatched. The germline V gene encodes CDR1 LNHDA and CDR2 SQIVND (reference sequence). The CDR3, as DNA: TGTGCCAGTAGTACCCGTTTAGCGGGGTTGAGGGAGACCCAGTACTTC. Translation: CASSTRLAGLRETQYF.

The chain couples TRBV5-1 to TRBJ1-2; no firm D call. CDR1 is SGHRS and CDR2 is YFSETQ in the germline V gene. V was trimmed by 0 bases and J by 3 bases, leaving 15 bases between them. The CDR3 loop spans 16 amino acids. CDR3 residues: CASSLGLQRAYYGYTF. The CDR3 DNA reads as TGCGCCAGCAGCTTGGGTCTCCAACGGGCCTACTATGGCTACACCTTC.

The chain joins TRBV11-2 to TRBJ2-3; D is possibly TRBD2 (6 bases). CDR3 length: 14 amino acids. V was pared by 5 bases and J by 4 bases, with 13 bases between. Per the germline V gene, CDR1 is SGHAT and CDR2 is FQNNGV. The CDR3 DNA is TGTGCCAGCAGCCCTTCTACGGGGGCAGATACGCAGTATTTT. Protein product: CASSPSTGADTQYF.

The chain employs TRBV3-1 (or the pseudogene TRBV3-2) and TRBJ1-1, with 7 bases fitting TRBD1. V shed 2 bases and J 0 bases; nucleotides not matched to a gene: 9. The germline CDR1 and CDR2 sequences are LGHDT and YNNKEL (reference sequence). There are 17 residues in the CDR3. The CDR3: CASSQSWTGRMNTEAFF. The CDR3 region has the DNA TGTGCCAGCAGCCAAAGCTGGACAGGCCGAATGAACACTGAAGCTTTCTTT.

The chain carries TRBV14 and TRBJ1-2, with D hard to call. This CDR3 contains 16 residues. V was shortened by 1 base and J by 7 bases, with 19 bases between the two germline ends. Germline CDR1 and CDR2: SGHDN and FVKESK. CDR3 bases: TGTGCCAGCAGCCAAGCCCCCTTTCCCATCATCTCTGGCTACACCTTC. This codes for CASSQAPFPIISGYTF.

This clone was seen just once. V and J are TRBV5-1 and TRBJ1-2; D uncertain. Deletions cut 1 base from V and 9 bases from J, with 16 bases between. CDR3 length: 14 amino acids. Germline CDR1 is SGHRS and CDR2 is YFSETQ. The CDR3 here is CASSLQAREERYTF. CDR3 nucleotides: TGCGCCAGCAGCTTGCAGGCGCGGGAGGAACGCTACACCTTC.

The chain joins TRBV6-5 to TRBJ1-1; the D gene is possibly TRBD1 (6 bases). Per the germline V gene, CDR1 is MNHEY and CDR2 is SVGAGI. V dropped 0 bases and J dropped 8 bases, with 7 bases sitting between them. CDR3 size: 12 residues. CDR3 residues: CASSYSTGEAFF. The CDR3 DNA reads as TGTGCCAGCAGTTACTCGACAGGAGAAGCTTTCTTT.

The chain uses TRBV7-9 and TRBJ1-5, with D possibly TRBD1 on 5 matching bases. The CDR3 covers 16 residues. Trimming cost V 6 bases and J 1 base, with 16 bases left between them. Germline loops: CDR1 SEHNR, CDR2 FQNEAQ (reference sequence). CDR3 sequence (DNA): TGTGCCAGCAGTTCTGGGGACCCTAGGAGCAATCAGCCCCAGCATTTT. This codes for CASSSGDPRSNQPQHF.

The genes are TRBV6-4 and TRBJ2-3; TRBD2 is a possible D gene (5 bases). Trimming shortened V by 6 bases and J by 1 base, and 14 bases separated the two germline ends. The CDR3 sequence is 15 residues long. Germline CDR1 and CDR2: MRHNA and SNTAGT. The CDR3 nucleotides read TGTGCCAGCAGGCGGTCCGGACTGCGCACAGATACGCAGTATTTT. It yields the protein CASRRSGLRTDTQYF.

The chain couples TRBV9 to TRBJ2-2; D possibly corresponds to TRBD1 (6 bases). The CDR3 spans 12 residues. Germline assignment: CDR1 SGDLS and CDR2 YYNGEE. Trimming took 5 bases from V and 6 from J, leaving 8 bases between them. DNA of the CDR3: TGTGCCAGCAGACAGGGTGCCGGGGAGCTGTTTTTT. This translates into CASRQGAGELFF.

This clone turned up a few times. The CDR3 DNA follows: TGTGCCAGCAGTTTCGATAACTCCTATAATTCACCCCTCCACTTT. Translating it yields CASSFDNSYNSPLHF. This chain uses TRBV28 with TRBJ1-6; D is ambiguous. Germline CDR1 reads MDHEN; CDR2 reads SYDVKM. The CDR3 is 15 amino acids. The V end was cut by 3 bases, the J end by 0 bases, with 6 bases between. The full variable domain, completed using reference TRBV28 and TRBJ1-6, is DVKVTQSSRYLVKRTGEKVFLECVQDMDHENMFWYRQDPGLGLRLIYFSYDVKMKEKGDIPEGYSVSREKKERFSLILESASTNQTSMYLCASSFDNSYNSPLHFGNGTRLTVT.

The chain couples TRBV28 to TRBJ1-1, with a possible D match to TRBD1 (6 bases). The ends were cut back, 9 bases at V and 1 base at J, with 12 bases in the middle. CDR3 length: 13 amino acids. Germline CDR1 MDHEN, CDR2 SYDVKM. CDR3 DNA sequence: TGTGCCAGTTCCGACAGGCCGAACACTGAAGCTTTCTTT. This encodes CASSDRPNTEAFF.

The gene calls are TRBV5-6 and TRBJ2-5, with TRBD1 matching over 8 bases. The CDR3 spans 14 residues. V shed 5 bases and J 3 bases; nucleotides not matched to a gene: 6. Germline CDR1 SGHDT, CDR2 YYEEEE. The CDR3 DNA reads TGTGCCAGCAGGGAGGCAGGGGGCGAAGAGACCCAGTACTTC. This encodes CASREAGGEETQYF.

This clone is a singleton in its sample. CDR3 sequence: CASSLYLLAGAANEQFF. CDR3 sequence (DNA): TGTGCCAGCAGTTTATATCTCCTAGCGGGTGCTGCCAATGAGCAGTTCTTC. This chain joins TRBV27 and TRBJ2-1; 8 bases map to TRBD2. This CDR3 has 17 residues. J was trimmed by 6 bases and V by 1 base; bases with no gene match: 11. Germline V lookup: CDR1 MNHEY, CDR2 SMNVEV (reference sequence).

This sequence joins TRBV7-9 and TRBJ2-3; maybe TRBD1 (5 bases). The CDR3 has 16 residues. V shed 3 bases and J shed 3 bases, with 16 bases lying between them. CDR1 is SEHNR, CDR2 FQNEAQ, per germline (reference sequence). The CDR3: CASSFDARGGTDTQYF. DNA of the CDR3: TGTGCCAGCAGCTTCGACGCAAGGGGCGGAACAGATACGCAGTATTTT. The whole variable domain, filled in from reference TRBV7-9 and TRBJ2-3, reads DTGVSQNPRHKITKRGQNVTFRCDPISEHNRLYWYRQTLGQGPEFLTYFQNEAQLEKSRLLSDRFSAERPKGSFSTLEIQRTEQGDSAMYLCASSFDARGGTDTQYFGPGTRLTVL.

The genes are TRBV4-1 and TRBJ1-4, with TRBD1 matching 9 bases. Germline CDR1 MGHRA, CDR2 YSYEKL. The CDR3 length is 16 residues. V shed 3 bases, J shed 6 bases, and the junction held 8 bases outside the gene matches. The CDR3, as DNA: TGCGCCAGCAGCCATACCGGGACAGGGACATATGAAAAACTGTTTTTT. Amino acids: CASSHTGTGTYEKLFF.

V usage is TRBV10-3 and J usage is TRBJ2-3; 7 bases are shared with TRBD2. Germline CDR1 ENHRY, CDR2 SYGVKD. The CDR3 is 15 residues long. Trimming took 7 bases from V and 0 from J; bases not matched to a gene: 7. The CDR3 reads CAINTRGDSTDTQYF. CDR3 in DNA: TGTGCCATCAACACTCGGGGGGATAGCACAGATACGCAGTATTTT.

CDR3 bases: TGTGCCAGTAGTACGAGACCCCTCCGGACAATGAACACTGAAGCTTTCTTT. It codes for CASSTRPLRTMNTEAFF. The chain carries TRBV19 and TRBJ1-1, with a tentative D call TRBD1 (5 bases). Germline V CDR1 and CDR2: LNHDA, SQIVND (reference sequence). The CDR3 runs 17 residues. Trimming shortened V by 4 bases and J by 0 bases, and 18 bases separated the two germline ends.

V and J are TRBV5-4 and TRBJ1-2; the D gene is possibly TRBD1 (5 bases). Germline CDR1 reads SGHNT; CDR2 reads YYREEE (reference sequence). This CDR3 is 16 amino acids long. V lost 4 bases, J lost 0 bases, and 16 bases lay in between. CDR3 nucleotides: TGTGCCAGCAGCAGAGAAGCGGGGGGGACTAACTATGGCTACACCTTC. Protein sequence: CASSREAGGTNYGYTF.

V gene TRBV25-1 combines with J gene TRBJ1-6; D is unresolved. Per germline, CDR1 MGHDK and CDR2 SYGVNS. V was pared by 4 bases and J by 10 bases, with 8 bases between. The CDR3 spans 12 residues. CDR3 sequence reads: CASSVANSPLHF. The CDR3 DNA is TGTGCCAGCAGTGTGGCGAACTCACCCCTCCACTTT.